The TCR beta chain under discussion was sequenced for a study of T-cell reconstitution after alpha-beta-depleted transplantation in children. Notes on the study in general: At around two months after transplant, the alpha-beta T cells were reportedly derived from several hundred expanded clones that came from non-depleted graft cells. Among T cells one year after transplant, newly produced cells accounted for most counts and diversity.

Preparing the TCRbeta library involved the use of unique molecular identifiers. TCRdb redid the calling of the PCR reads with MiXCR, one entry per CDR3 protein. The data hold fewer than 750,000 distinct CDR3 sequences, with 27% observed a single time. Trimming pared 2 bases from V and 2 bases from J, leaving 13 bases between. The CDR3 has 16 amino acids. Germline assignment: CDR1 SGHVS and CDR2 FNYEAQ. Of note for this clonotype: Its antigen remains unidentified.

Source: PBMCs, taken before TCRalphabeta/CD19-depleted stem cell transplant. This TCR derives from a boy younger than two with Wiskott-Aldrich syndrome, due to receive a stem cell transplant. The chain uses TRBV7-6 and TRBJ2-1; no definite D call. The CDR3 sequence is CASSLWSGRTYNEQFF. DNA for the CDR3: TGTGCCAGCAGCTTATGGTCGGGCCGTACCTACAATGAGCAGTTCTTC.